The TCR beta chain described here comes from a study of blood T cell repertoires in COVID-19. The table came from immunoSEQ multiplex PCR; TCRdb's copy has only in-frame clones and leaves some out. Of around 250,000 clones in the sample, 70% to 85% were seen once. CDR1 and CDR2 from the germline V gene are SGHNT and YYREEE (reference sequence). This CDR3 contains 13 residues. The germline V and J ends were trimmed by 0 bases and 9 bases, with 10 bases remaining between them. This rearrangement joins TRBV5-4 to TRBJ2-4; a weak D match, TRBD1 (5 bases). The receptor comes from a man aged 35-49 years who had recovered from COVID-19. The sample taken for sequencing was PBMCs or T cells enriched from blood (not recorded which). The CDR3: CASSLETASIQYF. The CDR3 nucleotides are TGTGCCAGCAGCTTGGAGACAGCTAGCATTCAGTACTTC.